This TCR beta chain was identified during a study of OX40 agonist ivuxolimab in advanced cancers. Profiling relied on immunoSEQ multiplex PCR, and the TCRdb table lists in-frame clones only, not all of them. The sample shows some 80,000 clones, 65% to 90% of them seen only once. Germline V gene lookup returns CDR1 MNHEY and CDR2 SMNVEV (reference sequence). Trimming left V 6 bases short and J 1 base short, with 3 bases between. There are 11 residues in the CDR3. Sequenced here: CD4+ or CD8+ T cells sorted from blood, sampled in a trial of the OX40 agonist ivuxolimab. The J gene is TRBJ2-5, the V gene TRBV27, with D unclear. This TCR was sampled from an adult with an advanced solid tumor such as melanoma, head and neck, liver or kidney cancer. Here the CDR3 DNA reads TGTGCCAGCAGGAGCCAAGAGACCCAGTACTTC. It is translated as CASRSQETQYF.